Listed below are T cell receptor beta chains from one sample, sequenced in a study of human T cells and chemical hapten exposure. A single record per CDR3 protein comes from TCRdb applying MiXCR to the RACE reads. The repertoire has 95,000 or so distinct CDR3 sequences, about 10% of them found once; the top ten carry 2.5% to 3.5%. Sequences were derived from whole blood, sampled in connection with sensitization to the hapten diphenylcyclopropenone (DPC). These TCRs come from a woman aged 40 to 50 with alopecia areata. Some clones in this sample may be carry-over from other donors' samples. Each CDR3 is given with its conserved first and last residue. The order of the fields is V gene, clone size, D gene, J gene, CDR3 DNA, CDR3 protein. D genes are given only for firm matches. Clone sizes are given selectively: once, few, many, or a class where the clone is expanded.

V: TRBV6-1; size: many; D: TRBD2; J: TRBJ2-7; DNA: TGTGCCAGCAGTGCGACTAGCGGGGGCGACTCTTCTTACGAGCAGTACTTC; CDR3: CASSATSGGDSSYEQYF
V: TRBV11-2; size: many; D: -; J: TRBJ2-1; DNA: TGTGCCAGCAGCTTAGTAGTAAAGGGGGAGCAGTTCTTC; CDR3: CASSLVVKGEQFF
V: TRBV14; size: -; D: TRBD2; J: TRBJ2-2; DNA: TGTGCCAGCAGCCAAGATGTTCGGCGGGGGGGCCGAACCGGGGAGCTGTTTTTT; CDR3: CASSQDVRRGGRTGELFF
V: TRBV3-1; size: -; D: TRBD2; J: TRBJ2-7; DNA: TGTGCCAGCAGCCATGCGGCAGCGGGGGGGCTCGAGCAGTACTTC; CDR3: CASSHAAAGGLEQYF
V: TRBV27; size: many; D: TRBD1; J: TRBJ2-5; DNA: TGTGCCAGCAGTAGGGACAGGCGCCAAGAGACCCAGTACTTC; CDR3: CASSRDRRQETQYF
V: TRBV4-1; size: once; D: -; J: TRBJ1-3; DNA: TGCGCCAGCAGCCAAGATCTGGGACGGAGCTCTGGAAACACCATATATTTT; CDR3: CASSQDLGRSSGNTIYF
V: TRBV28; size: few; D: -; J: TRBJ2-4; DNA: TGTGCCAGCAGTCCGCTGGGGACCTCTCAAAACATTCAGTACTTC; CDR3: CASSPLGTSQNIQYF
V: TRBV6-1; size: few; D: -; J: TRBJ2-1; DNA: TGTGCCAGCAGTGAAGCCGGGGCTTACAATGAGCAGTTCTTC; CDR3: CASSEAGAYNEQFF
V: TRBV18; size: -; D: TRBD1; J: TRBJ1-1; DNA: TGTGCCAGCTCACCCTGGGCCGGGACAGGGACTGAAGCTTTCTTT; CDR3: CASSPWAGTGTEAFF
V: TRBV19; size: once; D: TRBD1; J: TRBJ2-1; DNA: TGTGCCAGTATCAAAGGTGGGGACAGACTTAACAATGAGCAGTTCTTC; CDR3: CASIKGGDRLNNEQFF